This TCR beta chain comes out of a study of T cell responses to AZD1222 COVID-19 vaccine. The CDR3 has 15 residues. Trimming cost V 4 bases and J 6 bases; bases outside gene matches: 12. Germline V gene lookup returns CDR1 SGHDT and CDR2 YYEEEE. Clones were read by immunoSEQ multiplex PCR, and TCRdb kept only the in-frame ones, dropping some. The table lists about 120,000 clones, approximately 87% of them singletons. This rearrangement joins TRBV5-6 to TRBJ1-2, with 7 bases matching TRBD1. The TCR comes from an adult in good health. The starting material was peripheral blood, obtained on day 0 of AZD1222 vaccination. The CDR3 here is CASSQTGPSPHGYTF. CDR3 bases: TGTGCCAGCAGCCAGACAGGGCCCTCCCCCCATGGCTACACCTTC.